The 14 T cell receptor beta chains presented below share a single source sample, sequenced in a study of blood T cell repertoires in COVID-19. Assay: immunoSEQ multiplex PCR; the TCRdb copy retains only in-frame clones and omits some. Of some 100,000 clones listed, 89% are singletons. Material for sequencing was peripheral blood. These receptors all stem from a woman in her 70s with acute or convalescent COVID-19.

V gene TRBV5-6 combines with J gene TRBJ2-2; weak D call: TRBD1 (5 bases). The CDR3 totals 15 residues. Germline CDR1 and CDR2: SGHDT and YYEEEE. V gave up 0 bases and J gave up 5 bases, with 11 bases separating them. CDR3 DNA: TGTGCCAGCAGCTTGGAGGGGCGAGGAACCGGGGAGCTGTTTTTT. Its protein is CASSLEGRGTGELFF.

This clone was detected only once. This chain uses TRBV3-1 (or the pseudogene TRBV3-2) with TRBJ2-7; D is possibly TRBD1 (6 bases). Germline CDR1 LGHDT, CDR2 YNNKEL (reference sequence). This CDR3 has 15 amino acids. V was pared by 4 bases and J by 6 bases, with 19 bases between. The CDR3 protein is CASSRKTGTPLEQYF. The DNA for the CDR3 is TGTGCCAGCAGCCGGAAGACCGGGACACCTCTCGAGCAGTACTTC.

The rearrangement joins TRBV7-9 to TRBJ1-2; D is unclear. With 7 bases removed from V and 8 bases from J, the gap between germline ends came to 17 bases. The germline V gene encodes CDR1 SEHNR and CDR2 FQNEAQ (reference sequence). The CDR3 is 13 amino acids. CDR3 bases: TGTGCCAGCAACTCTATCCCCCTAGAGGGCTACACCTTC. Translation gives CASNSIPLEGYTF.

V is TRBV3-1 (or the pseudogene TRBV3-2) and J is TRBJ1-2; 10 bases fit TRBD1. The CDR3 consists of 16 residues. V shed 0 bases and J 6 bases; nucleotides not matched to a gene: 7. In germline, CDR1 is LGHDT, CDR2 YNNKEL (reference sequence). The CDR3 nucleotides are TGTGCCAGCAGCCAAGAACCTGGACAGGGGGGGCATGGCTACACCTTC. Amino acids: CASSQEPGQGGHGYTF.

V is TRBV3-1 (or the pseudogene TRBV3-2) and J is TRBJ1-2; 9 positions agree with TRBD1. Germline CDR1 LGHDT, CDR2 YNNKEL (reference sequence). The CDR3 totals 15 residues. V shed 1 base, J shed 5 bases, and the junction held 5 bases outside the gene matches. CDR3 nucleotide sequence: TGTGCCAGCAGCCAAGCAGGGACAGGGAGATATGGCTACACCTTC. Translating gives CASSQAGTGRYGYTF.

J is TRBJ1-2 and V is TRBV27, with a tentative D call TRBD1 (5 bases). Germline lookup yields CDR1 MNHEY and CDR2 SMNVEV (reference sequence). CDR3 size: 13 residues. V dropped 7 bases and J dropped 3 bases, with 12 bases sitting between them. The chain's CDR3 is CASTPGKYYGYTF. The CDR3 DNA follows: TGTGCCAGCACGCCAGGGAAATACTATGGCTACACCTTC.

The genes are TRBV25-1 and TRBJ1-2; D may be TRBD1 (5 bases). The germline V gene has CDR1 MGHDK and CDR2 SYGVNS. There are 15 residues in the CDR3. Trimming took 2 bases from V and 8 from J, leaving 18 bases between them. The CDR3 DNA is TGTGCCAGCAGTGAACCCCCCGGGGGTTTGAGGGGCTACACCTTC. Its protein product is CASSEPPGGLRGYTF.

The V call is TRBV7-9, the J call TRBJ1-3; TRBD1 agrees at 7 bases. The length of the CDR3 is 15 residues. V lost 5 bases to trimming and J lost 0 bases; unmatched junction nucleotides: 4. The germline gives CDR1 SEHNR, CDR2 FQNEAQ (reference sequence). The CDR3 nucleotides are TGTGCCAGCAGCACAGGGGTTCACTCTGGAAACACCATATATTTT. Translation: CASSTGVHSGNTIYF.

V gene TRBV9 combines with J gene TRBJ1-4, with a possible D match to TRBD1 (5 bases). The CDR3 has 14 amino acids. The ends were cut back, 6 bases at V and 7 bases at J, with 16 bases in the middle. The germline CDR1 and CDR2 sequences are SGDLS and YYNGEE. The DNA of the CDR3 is TGTGCCAGCACCCCGCTCCAGGGTGGTGAAAAACTGTTTTTT. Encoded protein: CASTPLQGGEKLFF.

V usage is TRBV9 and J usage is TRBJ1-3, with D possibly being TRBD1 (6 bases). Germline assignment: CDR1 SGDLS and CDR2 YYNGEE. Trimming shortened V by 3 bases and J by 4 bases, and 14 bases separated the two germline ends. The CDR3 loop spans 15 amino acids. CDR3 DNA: TGTGCCAGCAGCGAGGGGGTACAATTCGGAAACACCATATATTTT. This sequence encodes CASSEGVQFGNTIYF.

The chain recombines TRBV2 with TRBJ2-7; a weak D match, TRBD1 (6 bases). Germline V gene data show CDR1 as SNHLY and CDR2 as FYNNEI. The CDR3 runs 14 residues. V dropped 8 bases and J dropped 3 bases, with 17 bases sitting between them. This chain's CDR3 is CASETQGTHYEQYF. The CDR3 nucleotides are TGTGCCAGCGAGACACAGGGAACACACTACGAGCAGTACTTC.

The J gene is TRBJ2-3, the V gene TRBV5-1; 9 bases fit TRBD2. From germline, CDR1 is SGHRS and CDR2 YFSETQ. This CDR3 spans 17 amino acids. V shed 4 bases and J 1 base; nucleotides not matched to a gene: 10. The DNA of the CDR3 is TGCGCCAGCAGCCCCTACAAAGCGGGGGGCCGCACAGATACGCAGTATTTT. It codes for CASSPYKAGGRTDTQYF.

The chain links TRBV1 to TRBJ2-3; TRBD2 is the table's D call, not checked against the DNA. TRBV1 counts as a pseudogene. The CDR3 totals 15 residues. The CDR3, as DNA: TGCACCAGCAGCCAATACGGGATAATAACAGATACGCAGTATTTT. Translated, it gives CTSSQYGIITDTQYF.

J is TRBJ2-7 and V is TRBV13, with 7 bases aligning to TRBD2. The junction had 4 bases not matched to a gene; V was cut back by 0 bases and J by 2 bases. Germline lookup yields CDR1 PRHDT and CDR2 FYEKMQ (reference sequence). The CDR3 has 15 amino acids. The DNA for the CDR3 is TGTGCCAGCAGCTTAGGGTCTAGCGGCGCCTACGAGCAGTACTTC. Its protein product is CASSLGSSGAYEQYF.